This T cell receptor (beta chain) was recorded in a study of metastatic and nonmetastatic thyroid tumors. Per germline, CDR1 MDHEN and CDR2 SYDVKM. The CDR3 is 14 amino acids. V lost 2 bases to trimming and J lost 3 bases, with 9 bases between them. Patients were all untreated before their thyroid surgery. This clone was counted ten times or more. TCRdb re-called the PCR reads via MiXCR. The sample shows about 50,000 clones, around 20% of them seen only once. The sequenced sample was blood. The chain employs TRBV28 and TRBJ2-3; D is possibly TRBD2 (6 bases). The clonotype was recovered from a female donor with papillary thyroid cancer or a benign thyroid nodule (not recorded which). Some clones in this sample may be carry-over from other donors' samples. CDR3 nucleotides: TGTGCCAGCAGTTTAAGCGGGCTTACAGATACGCAGTATTTT. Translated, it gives CASSLSGLTDTQYF.